This TCR beta chain derives from a study of blood T cell repertoires in COVID-19. Losses at the gene ends were 4 bases for V and 3 bases for J; bases not matched to a gene: 3. In germline, CDR1 is PRHDT, CDR2 FYEKMQ (reference sequence). CDR3 length: 15 amino acids. Method: immunoSEQ multiplex PCR; TCRdb's copy keeps in-frame clones and lacks some. The repertoire holds 85,000 or so clones, with more than 90% as singletons. The sequence derives from a human donor with active COVID-19. The donor label of this sample is uncertain. Sequenced input: peripheral blood. The V call is TRBV13, the J call TRBJ2-7, with TRBD2 matching 13 bases. Written as DNA, the CDR3 is TGTGCCAGCAGCTCCGGACTAGCGGGAGTCTACGAGCAGTACTTC. This sequence encodes CASSSGLAGVYEQYF.